The next 24 T cell receptor beta chains were all read from a single sample in a study of human T cells and chemical hapten exposure. MiXCR was run by TCRdb on the RACE reads, yielding one entry per CDR3 protein. The sample includes approximately 79,000 distinct CDR3 sequences, around 10% seen only once; the top ten take roughly 1.4%. The time point denotes: patch test 1, 2 weeks after DPC sensitization. Treatment meaning: therapeutic diphenylcyclopropenone sensitization with weekly scalp DPC. Sequences were derived from whole blood, sampled in connection with sensitization to the hapten diphenylcyclopropenone (DPC). All receptors derive from a woman between 45 and 65 years old with alopecia areata. Some clones in this sample may be carry-over from other donors' samples.

This clonotype has a handful of counts. The chain has TRBV20-1 and TRBJ2-3; 7 nucleotides align to TRBD2. Germline CDR1 and CDR2: DFQATT and SNEGSKA (reference sequence). CDR3 length: 14 residues. J gave up 7 bases and V 6 bases, and 13 bases lay outside the gene matches. CDR3 sequence reads: CSAPPGAGGYTQYF. In DNA, the CDR3 is TGCAGTGCCCCTCCTGGAGCCGGGGGGTATACGCAGTATTTT.

This clonotype was counted a few times. The rearrangement joins TRBV5-1 to TRBJ2-3, with TRBD1 identical over 9 bases. The CDR3 runs to 15 residues. From germline, CDR1 is SGHRS and CDR2 YFSETQ. V lost 3 bases to trimming and J lost 4 bases; unmatched junction nucleotides: 6. This chain's CDR3 is CASSSGTGTADTQYF. Written as DNA, the CDR3 is TGCGCCAGCAGCTCGGGGACAGGGACGGCAGATACGCAGTATTTT.

This clonotype came up a few times. This sequence joins TRBV25-1 and TRBJ2-7; weak D call: TRBD2 (6 bases). The CDR3 runs 15 residues. The germline gives CDR1 MGHDK, CDR2 SYGVNS. The ends were cut back, 8 bases at V and 2 bases at J, with 19 bases in the middle. The CDR3 here is CASAAGPPTPYEQYF. The CDR3 DNA sequence: TGTGCCAGCGCGGCGGGACCCCCCACTCCCTACGAGCAGTACTTC.

CDR3 loop: CASSAVSGHGGQIEQFF. The CDR3 nucleotides read TGTGCCAGCAGCGCAGTCTCCGGGCACGGGGGGCAAATTGAGCAGTTCTTC. The V gene is TRBV7-2, the J gene TRBJ2-1, with D tentatively TRBD2 (7 bases). The ends were cut back, 5 bases at V and 9 bases at J, with 26 bases in the middle. This CDR3 comprises 17 residues. Germline V gene sequence: CDR1 SGHTA, CDR2 FQGNSA.

The chain joins TRBV24-1 to TRBJ2-2; D is unclear. V was cut by 10 bases and J by 8 bases, with 10 bases left in between. The length of the CDR3 is 11 residues. Germline V lookup: CDR1 KGHDR, CDR2 SFDVKD. This chain's CDR3 is CATAQAGELFF. CDR3 coding DNA: TGTGCCACAGCCCAGGCTGGGGAGCTGTTTTTT.

This clonotype was detected a few times. CDR3 coding DNA: TGTGCCAGCAGTTATACAGTGAACACTGAAGCTTTCTTT. This sequence encodes CASSYTVNTEAFF. This rearrangement joins TRBV12-3 or TRBV12-4 to TRBJ1-1; D gene uncertain. CDR3 length: 13 amino acids. Trimming removed 4 bases from V and 0 bases from J, with 6 bases in between.

This clonotype was seen repeatedly, ten times or more. The V gene is TRBV28, the J gene TRBJ2-3; 8 nucleotides match TRBD2. The CDR3 is 16 amino acids. The J segment lost 0 bases and the V segment lost 2 bases, leaving 4 bases of the junction unmatched. Germline V gene sequence: CDR1 MDHEN, CDR2 SYDVKM. The CDR3 DNA is TGTGCCAGCAGTTTACTAGCGGGTTATAGCACAGATACGCAGTATTTT. Amino acid sequence: CASSLLAGYSTDTQYF.

V gene TRBV7-8 combines with J gene TRBJ2-2; unclear D gene. This CDR3 is built from 17 residues. The V end was cut by 6 bases, the J end by 0 bases, with 17 bases between. Germline values: CDR1 SGHVS, CDR2 FQNEAQ. The CDR3: CASSSPRPDPNTGELFF. The CDR3 DNA follows: TGTGCCAGCAGTTCTCCTCGACCTGACCCGAACACCGGGGAGCTGTTTTTT.

This clonotype was observed a few times. The chain combines TRBV9 with TRBJ2-7; 10 bases are a match to TRBD2. The CDR3 length is 14 residues. Germline values: CDR1 SGDLS, CDR2 YYNGEE. V lost 0 bases, J lost 9 bases, and 6 bases stayed unmatched. CDR3 sequence: CASSVAASGSGQYF. The CDR3 DNA follows: TGTGCCAGCAGCGTAGCAGCTAGCGGGAGCGGGCAGTACTTC. Looking up the rest from reference TRBV9 and TRBJ2-7 gives the full variable domain: DSGVTQTPKHLITATGQRVTLRCSPRSGDLSVYWYQQSLDQGLQFLIQYYNGEERAKGNILERFSAQQFPDLHSELNLSSLELGDSALYFCASSVAASGSGQYFGPGTRLTVT.

This chain joins TRBV9 and TRBJ2-7, with D perhaps matching TRBD2 (6 bases). CDR1 is SGDLS, CDR2 YYNGEE, per germline. Between the trimmed V and J ends, which lost 3 bases and 6 bases, there was a span of 10 bases. The CDR3 has 12 residues. For the CDR3, the DNA is TGTGCCAGCAGCGGCGGAGGGTGCGAGCAGTACTTC. This encodes CASSGGGCEQYF.

V gene TRBV6-6 combines with J gene TRBJ1-5; tentative D call: TRBD1 (6 bases). The CDR3 runs 14 residues. Germline V gene lookup returns CDR1 MNHNY and CDR2 SVGAGI (reference sequence). Trimming removed 5 bases at V and 4 bases at J, with 12 bases between. CDR3 nucleotides: TGTGCCAGCAGTGGCCAGGGGAGGAATCAGCCCCAGCATTTT. Protein sequence: CASSGQGRNQPQHF.

In this sample, this clonotype turned up many times. This chain uses TRBV29-1 with TRBJ2-7; the D call may be TRBD1 or TRBD2 (5 bases each). Per the germline V gene, CDR1 is SQVTM and CDR2 is ANQGSEA. The CDR3 is 13 amino acids. V lost 0 bases, J lost 6 bases, and 12 bases lay in between. For the CDR3, the DNA is TGCAGCGTTGAAGAAGGGGCCGGAGGCGAGCAGTACTTC. It translates to CSVEEGAGGEQYF.

This clonotype was detected a few times. The rearrangement uses TRBV3-1 and TRBJ2-3, with 8 nucleotides matching TRBD2. There are 16 residues in the CDR3. The V segment lost 4 bases and the J segment 0 bases; nucleotides outside the gene matches: 6. The germline CDR1 and CDR2 sequences are LGHDT and YNNKEL (reference sequence). CDR3 in DNA: TGTGCCAGCAGCCGGGGGGCTAGCGGGAGCACAGATACGCAGTATTTT. This encodes CASSRGASGSTDTQYF.

In its sample, this clonotype was seen many times. The chain couples TRBV7-3 to TRBJ2-5; 12 nucleotides agree with TRBD2. This CDR3 has 16 residues. Germline CDR1 SGHTA, CDR2 FQGTGA. V shed 5 bases and J 2 bases; nucleotides not matched to a gene: 6. The CDR3 DNA is TGTGCCAGCAGCCCCAGACTAGCGGGAGCACAAGAGACCCAGTACTTC. Translating gives CASSPRLAGAQETQYF.

This chain joins TRBV13 and TRBJ2-4, with D hard to call. V was pared by 1 base and J by 5 bases, with 6 bases between. The CDR3 is 13 residues long. CDR1 and CDR2 from the germline V gene are PRHDT and FYEKMQ (reference sequence). The CDR3 DNA reads TGTGCCAGCAGCTTAGATCTGCAAAACATTCAGTACTTC. Encoded protein: CASSLDLQNIQYF.

The chain uses TRBV6-2 or TRBV6-3 and TRBJ1-5; D is undetermined. This CDR3 spans 15 amino acids. CDR1 is MNHEY, CDR2 SVGEGT, per germline. V was pared by 1 base and J by 1 base, with 8 bases between. The CDR3 DNA reads as TGTGCCAGCAGTTACTTGGCTGGAAGCAATCAGCCCCAGCATTTT. Its protein is CASSYLAGSNQPQHF.

This clonotype was recorded many times. V and J are TRBV6-5 and TRBJ2-1, with D tentatively TRBD2 (5 bases). The germline gives CDR1 MNHEY, CDR2 SVGAGI. The length of the CDR3 is 16 residues. The V gene lost 5 bases and the J gene lost 4 bases, with 18 bases spanning the gap. The DNA for the CDR3 is TGTGCCAGCAGTCCCCAGATGGGGAGAGGATACAATGAGCAGTTCTTC. It yields the protein CASSPQMGRGYNEQFF.

The sample holds a few counts of this clonotype. The V and J genes are TRBV6-6 and TRBJ1-2; tentative D call: TRBD1 (5 bases). Trimming removed 5 bases from V and 5 bases from J, with 12 bases in between. The CDR3 spans 13 residues. Germline loops: CDR1 MNHNY, CDR2 SVGAGI (reference sequence). The CDR3 nucleotides are TGTGCCAGCAGTCGGGACTCACTTTATGGCTACACCTTC. This sequence encodes CASSRDSLYGYTF.

This clonotype was detected a few times. The chain couples TRBV11-2 to TRBJ2-1; weak D call: TRBD2 (6 bases). Trimming removed 1 base at V and 5 bases at J, with 18 bases between. The CDR3 runs to 17 residues. Per germline, CDR1 SGHAT and CDR2 FQNNGV. CDR3 DNA sequence: TGTGCCAGCAGCTTAGGGATAGCGGTAACCCGTAACAATGAGCAGTTCTTC. This gives the protein CASSLGIAVTRNNEQFF.

This clonotype occurred many times. This rearrangement joins TRBV18 to TRBJ1-1; D unresolved. Germline V gene data show CDR1 as KGHSH and CDR2 as LQKENI. The CDR3 contains 13 residues. V lost 3 bases and J lost 0, with 5 bases in between. The DNA for the CDR3 is TGTGCCAGCTCACCGACGCTGAACACTGAAGCTTTCTTT. Translated, it gives CASSPTLNTEAFF. The entire variable domain, with the rest obtained from reference TRBV18 and TRBJ1-1, is as follows: NAGVMQNPRHLVRRRGQEARLRCSPMKGHSHVYWYRQLPEEGLKFMVYLQKENIIDESGMPKERFSAEFPKEGPSILRIQQVVRGDSAAYFCASSPTLNTEAFFGQGTRLTVV.

This clonotype showed up many times. The rearrangement joins TRBV21-1 to TRBJ1-1; the table's D call, TRBD1, has no DNA check behind it. TRBV21-1 has pseudogene status. There are 17 residues in the CDR3. The CDR3 reads CASIPRDRTTMNTEAFF. As DNA, the CDR3 is TGTGCCAGCATCCCGCGGGACAGGACAACCATGAACACTGAAGCTTTCTTT.

CDR3 amino acids: CASSPQGPDGPPLHF. In DNA, the CDR3 is TGTGCCAGCTCCCCTCAAGGACCCGACGGCCCACCCCTCCACTTT. This sequence joins TRBV18 and TRBJ1-6; no firm D call. The germline gives CDR1 KGHSH, CDR2 LQKENI. The ends were cut back, 6 bases at V and 11 bases at J, with 20 bases in the middle. The CDR3 runs 15 residues.

The V and J genes are TRBV7-6 and TRBJ2-7; D possibly matches TRBD1 or TRBD2 (6 bases each). With 4 bases removed from V and 7 bases from J, the gap between germline ends came to 17 bases. Germline V gene lookup returns CDR1 SGHVS and CDR2 FNYEAQ. This CDR3 has 14 residues. The CDR3 sequence is CASSSAGARGEQYF. CDR3 coding DNA: TGTGCCAGCAGCTCCGCAGGGGCCCGGGGGGAGCAGTACTTC.

This clonotype was recorded a few times. The chain joins TRBV29-1 to TRBJ2-2; no reliable D call. Per germline, CDR1 SQVTM and CDR2 ANQGSEA. V shed 4 bases and J shed 7 bases, with 10 bases lying between them. CDR3 length: 12 residues. The CDR3 region is CSVAPSDGELFF. In DNA, the CDR3 is TGCAGCGTTGCCCCATCGGACGGGGAGCTGTTTTTT.